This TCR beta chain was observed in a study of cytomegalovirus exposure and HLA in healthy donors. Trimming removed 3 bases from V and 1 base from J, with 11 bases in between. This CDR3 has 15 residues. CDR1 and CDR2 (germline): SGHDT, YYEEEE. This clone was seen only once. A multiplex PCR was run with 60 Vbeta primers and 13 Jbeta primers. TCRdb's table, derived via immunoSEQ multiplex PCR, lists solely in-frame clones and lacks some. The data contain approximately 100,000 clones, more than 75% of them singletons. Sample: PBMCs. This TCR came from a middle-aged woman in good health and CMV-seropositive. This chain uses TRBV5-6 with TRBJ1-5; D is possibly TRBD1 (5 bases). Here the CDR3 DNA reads TGTGCCAGCAGCTCAGGGATGGTAAGCAATCAGCCCCAGCATTTT. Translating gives CASSSGMVSNQPQHF.